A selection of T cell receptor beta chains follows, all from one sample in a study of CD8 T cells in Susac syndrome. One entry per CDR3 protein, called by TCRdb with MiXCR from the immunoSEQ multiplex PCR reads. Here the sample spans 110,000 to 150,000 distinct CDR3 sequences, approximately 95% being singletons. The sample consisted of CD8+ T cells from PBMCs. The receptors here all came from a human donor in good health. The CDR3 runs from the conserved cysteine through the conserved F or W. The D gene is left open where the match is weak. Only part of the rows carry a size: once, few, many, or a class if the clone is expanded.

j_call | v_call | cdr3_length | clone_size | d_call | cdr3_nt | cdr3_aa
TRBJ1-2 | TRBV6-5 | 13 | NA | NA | TGTGCCAGCAGTTACGGACGGAGCTATGGCTACACCTTC | CASSYGRSYGYTF
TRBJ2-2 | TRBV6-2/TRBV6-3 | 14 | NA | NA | TGTGCCAGCAGCTGGGGAGCTAACACCGGGGAGCTGTTTTTT | CASSWGANTGELFF
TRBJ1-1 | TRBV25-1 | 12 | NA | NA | TGTGCCAGCAGTGGGCCCGTCATTGAAGCTTTCTTT | CASSGPVIEAFF
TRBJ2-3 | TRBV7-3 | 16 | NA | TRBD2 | TGTGCCAGCAGCGTCCCCGGGACTAGCGGCACAGATACGCAGTATTTT | CASSVPGTSGTDTQYF
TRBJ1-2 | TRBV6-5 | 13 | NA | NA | TGTGCCAGCAGTTACTCGCGGCAATCTGGCTACACCTTC | CASSYSRQSGYTF
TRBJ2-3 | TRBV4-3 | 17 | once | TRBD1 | TGCGCCAGCAGCCCAGAAGTGGACAGGGGGCTAAGAGATACGCAGTATTTT | CASSPEVDRGLRDTQYF
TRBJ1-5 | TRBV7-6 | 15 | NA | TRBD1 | TGTGCCAGCAGCACCGGGACAGATAGCAATCAGCCCCAGCATTTT | CASSTGTDSNQPQHF
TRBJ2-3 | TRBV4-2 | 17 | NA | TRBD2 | TGTGCCAGCAGCCAACGGCATGAAGCGGGATTCACAGATACGCAGTATTTT | CASSQRHEAGFTDTQYF
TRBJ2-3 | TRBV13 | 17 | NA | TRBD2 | TGTGCCAGCAGCATCCACCTTAGCGGGAGGGCCAGTGATACGCAGTATTTT | CASSIHLSGRASDTQYF
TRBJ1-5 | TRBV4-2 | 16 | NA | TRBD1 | TGTGCCAGCAGCCTCCTAACAGGGGGTAACAATCAGCCCCAGCATTTT | CASSLLTGGNNQPQHF
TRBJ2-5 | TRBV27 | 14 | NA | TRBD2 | TGTGCCAGCAGGCCCCTAGCGGGGAAAGAGACCCAGTACTTC | CASRPLAGKETQYF
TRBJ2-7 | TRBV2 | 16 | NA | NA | TGTGCCAGCATTAAGGTGGCGACAGGCGCCTCCTACGAGCAGTACTTC | CASIKVATGASYEQYF
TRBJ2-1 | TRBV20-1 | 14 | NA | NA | TGCAGTGCTCCGAGGACCCTCGAGGGCAATGAGCAGTTCTTC | CSAPRTLEGNEQFF
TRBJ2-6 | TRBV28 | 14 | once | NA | TGTGCCAGCACTCCCGACTTGTGGGCCAACGTCCTGACTTTC | CASTPDLWANVLTF
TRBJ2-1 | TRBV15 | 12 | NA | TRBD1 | TGTGCCACCAGCCGGACAGGGTGGGAGCAGTTCTTC | CATSRTGWEQFF
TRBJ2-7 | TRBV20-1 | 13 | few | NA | TGCAGTGCTTCGGACACGAGCTCCTACGAGCAGTACTTT | CSASDTSSYEQYF
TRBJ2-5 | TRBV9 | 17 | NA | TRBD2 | TGTGCCAGCAGCGTAGTGGCTAGCGGGAGGGCGCCAGAGACCCAGTACTTC | CASSVVASGRAPETQYF
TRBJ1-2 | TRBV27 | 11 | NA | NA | TGTGCCAGCGGCCTAACGGGGGAGGACACCTTC | CASGLTGEDTF
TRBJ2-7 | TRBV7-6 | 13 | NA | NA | TGTGCCAGCAGCTCTCTGACAGGTTACGAGCAGTACTTC | CASSSLTGYEQYF
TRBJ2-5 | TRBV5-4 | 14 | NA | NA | TGTGCCAGCAGCTCAGGAAGTCTTCCAGGGACCCAGTACTTC | CASSSGSLPGTQYF
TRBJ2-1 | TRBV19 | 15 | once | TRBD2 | TGTGCCAGTAGTATAACTAGCGGAACCTACAATGAGCAGTTCTTC | CASSITSGTYNEQFF
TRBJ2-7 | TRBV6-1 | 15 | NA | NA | TGTGCCAGCAGTCCACTTGGTGGGATTAACTACGAGCAGTACTTC | CASSPLGGINYEQYF
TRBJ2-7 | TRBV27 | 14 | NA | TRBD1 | TGTGCCAGCAGTCTTCAGACAGGGTACGACGAGCAGTACTTC | CASSLQTGYDEQYF
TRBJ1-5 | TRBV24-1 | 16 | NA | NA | TGTGCCACCAGTGACACTCAGGGAGTAGCGAATCAGCCCCAGCATTTT | CATSDTQGVANQPQHF
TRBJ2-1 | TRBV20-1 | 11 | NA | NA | TGCAGTGCTTTTCGTTACAATGAGCAGTTCTTC | CSAFRYNEQFF
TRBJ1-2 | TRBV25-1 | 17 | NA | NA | TGTGCCAGCAGTGAATTGTCGGCGGACTCATTTAACTATGGCTACACCTTC | CASSELSADSFNYGYTF
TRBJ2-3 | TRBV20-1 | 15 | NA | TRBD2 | TGCAGTGCCTCAATACCGGGACTAGACCCAGATACGCAGTATTTT | CSASIPGLDPDTQYF
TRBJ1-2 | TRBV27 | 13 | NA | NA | TGTGCCAGCAGTTTAACTGGGGACTATGGCTACACCTTC | CASSLTGDYGYTF
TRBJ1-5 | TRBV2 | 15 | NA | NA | TGTGCCAGCAGTGAAGCGGTTAGGGTCCAACAGCCCCAGCATTTT | CASSEAVRVQQPQHF
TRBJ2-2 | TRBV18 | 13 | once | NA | TGTGCCAGCTCACCTGCCCAGAGTCGGGAGCTGTTTTTT | CASSPAQSRELFF
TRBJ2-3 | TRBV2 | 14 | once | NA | TGTGCCAGCACACCGGGAGATGGCACAGATACGCAGTATTTT | CASTPGDGTDTQYF
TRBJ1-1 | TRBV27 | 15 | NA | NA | TGTGCCAGCTTTCCCCGGTTGAGGGTAGACACTGAAGCTTTCTTT | CASFPRLRVDTEAFF
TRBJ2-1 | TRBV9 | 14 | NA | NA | TGTGCCAGCAGCGTAGGCGGGACTTACAATGAGCAGCTCTTC | CASSVGGTYNEQLF
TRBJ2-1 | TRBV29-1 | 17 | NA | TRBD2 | TGCAGCGGCCTTGGGCCTAGCGGGAGCTCCCACGGCAATGAGCAGTTCTTC | CSGLGPSGSSHGNEQFF
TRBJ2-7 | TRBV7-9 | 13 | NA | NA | TGTGCCAGCAGCTTAGCTTGGAGTTACGAGCAGTACTTC | CASSLAWSYEQYF
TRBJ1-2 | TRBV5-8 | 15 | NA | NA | TGTGCCAGCAGCTTGAAAGCCCCCTCGGGGTATGGCTACACCTTC | CASSLKAPSGYGYTF
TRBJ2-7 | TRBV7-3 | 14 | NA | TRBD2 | TGTGCCAGCAGCCGACTAGCGGGAGAGTACGAGCAGTACTTC | CASSRLAGEYEQYF
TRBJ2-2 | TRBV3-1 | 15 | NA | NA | TGTGCCAGCAGCCAAACCCCTTGGGCTACCGGGGAGCTGTTTTTT | CASSQTPWATGELFF
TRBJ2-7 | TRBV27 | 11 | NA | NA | TGTGCCAGCGGTAGCAACTACGAGCAGTACTTC | CASGSNYEQYF
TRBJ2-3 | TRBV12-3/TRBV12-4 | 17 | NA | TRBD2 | TGTGCCAGCAGAGCCCCGGTCTCTAGCGGCGGACTAGATACGCAGTATTTT | CASRAPVSSGGLDTQYF
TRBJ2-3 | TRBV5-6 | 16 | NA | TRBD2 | TGTGCCAGCAGCCGCCCCCGGACTAGCGGGAGGGGAACGCAGTATTTT | CASSRPRTSGRGTQYF
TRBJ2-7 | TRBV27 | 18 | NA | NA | TGTGCCAGCAGTTTATCGCAGGTACCGGGCCCCAGCTCCTACGAGCAGTACTTC | CASSLSQVPGPSSYEQYF
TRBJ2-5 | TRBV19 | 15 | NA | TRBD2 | TGTGCCAGTAGTATTCCAGCGGGGGAGCAAGAGACCCAGTACTTC | CASSIPAGEQETQYF
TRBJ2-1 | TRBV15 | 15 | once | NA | TGTGCCACCAGTCCCGGGACCAGCTCCTACAATGAGCAGTTCTTC | CATSPGTSSYNEQFF
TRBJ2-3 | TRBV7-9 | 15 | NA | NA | TGTGCCAGCAGCTTAGGCGGTGCTAGCACAGATACGCAGTATTTT | CASSLGGASTDTQYF
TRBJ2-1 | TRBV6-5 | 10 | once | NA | TGTGCCAATCGAAGGCATGAGCAGTTCTTC | CANRRHEQFF
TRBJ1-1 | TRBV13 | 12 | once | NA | TGTGCCAGCAGCTTAAGGGACACTGAAGCTTTCTTT | CASSLRDTEAFF
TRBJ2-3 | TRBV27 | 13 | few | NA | TGTGCCAGCAGTTTACGGGGCGCAGATACGCAGTATTTT | CASSLRGADTQYF
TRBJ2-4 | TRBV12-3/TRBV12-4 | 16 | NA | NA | TGTGCCAGCAGTTTAGAACAGGGAATTGGCAAAAACATTCAGTACTTC | CASSLEQGIGKNIQYF
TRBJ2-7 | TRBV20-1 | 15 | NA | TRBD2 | TGCAGTGCTAGAGAACTTGGCGGGAGCTCCTACGAGCAGTACTTC | CSARELGGSSYEQYF